These T cell receptor beta chains were read from a single sample in a study of cytomegalovirus exposure and HLA in healthy donors. Some clones are missing from TCRdb's copy, which holds only in-frame ones; the method was immunoSEQ multiplex PCR. The sample carries some 180,000 clones, around 80% recorded once. The sequencing sample was made of PBMCs. These TCRs come from an older woman in good health and CMV-seropositive. CDR3s include the opening cysteine and the closing phenylalanine or tryptophan. Each record gives: CDR3 DNA, CDR3 protein, clone size, D gene, V gene, J gene. A D gene is named only where the DNA matches it firmly. A row's size may be missing; if present it is once, few, many or a size class.

DNA: TGTGCCAGCAGCGTAGACGCAGCGGGAGACAACACAGATACGCAGTATTTT; CDR3: CASSVDAAGDNTDTQYF; size: few; D: TRBD2; V: TRBV9; J: TRBJ2-3
DNA: TGTGCCTGTAAAGAGGGGGCCTTTAGCAATCAGCCCCAGCATTTT; CDR3: CACKEGAFSNQPQHF; size: few; D: TRBD1; V: TRBV30; J: TRBJ1-5
DNA: TGTGCCAGCAGCGTAGATGGGACAGCTGAAGCTTTCTTT; CDR3: CASSVDGTAEAFF; size: -; D: TRBD1; V: TRBV9; J: TRBJ1-1
DNA: TGTGCCAGCAGTGACCCGACAGACAGCAATCAGCCCCAGCATTTT; CDR3: CASSDPTDSNQPQHF; size: -; D: -; V: TRBV2; J: TRBJ1-5
DNA: TGCGCCAGCAGTGAGACAAAACTCAGGACAGGCCTCTCCTACGAGCAGTACTTC; CDR3: CASSETKLRTGLSYEQYF; size: -; D: TRBD1; V: TRBV10-2; J: TRBJ2-7
DNA: TGTTCCAGCAGCAGGACTAGCGGTACATCCTACGAGCAGTACTTC; CDR3: CSSSRTSGTSYEQYF; size: -; D: TRBD2; V: TRBV7-9; J: TRBJ2-7
DNA: TGTGCCAGCAGTAACTACAGGGGCATGGTAGCTAACTATGGCTACACCTTC; CDR3: CASSNYRGMVANYGYTF; size: -; D: TRBD1; V: TRBV28; J: TRBJ1-2
DNA: TGTGCCAGCAGCTTAGAGGTCCCGGGCGGGGAGCAGTTCTTC; CDR3: CASSLEVPGGEQFF; size: once; D: -; V: TRBV7-2; J: TRBJ2-1
DNA: TGTGCCAGCAGTAGGGTAGGGGGACTGAACACTGAAGCTTTCTTT; CDR3: CASSRVGGLNTEAFF; size: few; D: -; V: TRBV2; J: TRBJ1-1
DNA: TGTGCCAGCAGTAGCGGGTCCACAGATACGCAGTATTTT; CDR3: CASSSGSTDTQYF; size: once; D: -; V: TRBV28; J: TRBJ2-3
DNA: TGTGCCAGCAGCTTGCGACAGGGGAGCACAGATACGCAGTATTTT; CDR3: CASSLRQGSTDTQYF; size: -; D: TRBD1; V: TRBV5-4; J: TRBJ2-3
DNA: TGTGCCAGCGCCCGCCGGGGAAGCGGTACCTACGAGCAGTACTTC; CDR3: CASARRGSGTYEQYF; size: -; D: -; V: TRBV28; J: TRBJ2-7
DNA: TGTGCCAGCTCACCACCTCGAAGCGGGAGATCCACAGATACGCAGTATTTT; CDR3: CASSPPRSGRSTDTQYF; size: few; D: TRBD2; V: TRBV18; J: TRBJ2-3
DNA: TGTGCCAGCAGCTTGGTGGCTAGCGGTAATGAGCAGTTCTTC; CDR3: CASSLVASGNEQFF; size: -; D: TRBD2; V: TRBV5-4; J: TRBJ2-1
DNA: TGTGCCAGCAGTGTGAGCCAGGGTGTGGGTCAGCCCCAGCATTTT; CDR3: CASSVSQGVGQPQHF; size: -; D: -; V: TRBV6-1; J: TRBJ1-5
DNA: TGCGCCAGCAGCCAAGGGCTCCGGCGGAGCGAGCAGTACTTC; CDR3: CASSQGLRRSEQYF; size: -; D: -; V: TRBV4-1; J: TRBJ2-7
DNA: TGTGCCAGCTCACCAGGACAGGGTGAAGCTTTCTTT; CDR3: CASSPGQGEAFF; size: few; D: TRBD1; V: TRBV18; J: TRBJ1-1
DNA: TGTGCCAGCAGCTTATCTGGGGGCAGGGAAAAACTGTTTTTT; CDR3: CASSLSGGREKLFF; size: once; D: -; V: TRBV11-2; J: TRBJ1-4
DNA: TGTGCCAGTATTCGCGGAGGAAGCAATCAGCCCCAGCATTTT; CDR3: CASIRGGSNQPQHF; size: -; D: -; V: TRBV19; J: TRBJ1-5
DNA: TGTGCCAGCAGTCGTACACAGAACTATGGCTACACCTTC; CDR3: CASSRTQNYGYTF; size: -; D: -; V: TRBV6-5; J: TRBJ1-2
DNA: TGTGCCAGCAGCTTCGGGGGAGGCACTGAAGCTTTCTTT; CDR3: CASSFGGGTEAFF; size: -; D: -; V: TRBV5-6; J: TRBJ1-1
DNA: TGTGCCAGCAGCCCCCCGAGGGCCACTGAAGCTTTCTTT; CDR3: CASSPPRATEAFF; size: -; D: -; V: TRBV5-5; J: TRBJ1-1
DNA: TGTGCCAGCTCCTTAGGCAGGGGGCCTAACTATGGCTACACCTTC; CDR3: CASSLGRGPNYGYTF; size: -; D: TRBD1; V: TRBV2; J: TRBJ1-2
DNA: TGCGCCAGCAGCCAAGTTCTAGCGCTCGATAACAATGAGCAGTTCTTC; CDR3: CASSQVLALDNNEQFF; size: few; D: -; V: TRBV4-1; J: TRBJ2-1
DNA: TGTGCCAGCAAGGTATCAGGGCCAGATACGCAGTATTTT; CDR3: CASKVSGPDTQYF; size: -; D: -; V: TRBV28; J: TRBJ2-3
DNA: TGTGCCAGCAGCCTACGTGGACAGGAGGAAGGCTACACCTTC; CDR3: CASSLRGQEEGYTF; size: -; D: TRBD1; V: TRBV7-9; J: TRBJ1-2
DNA: TGTGCCACCTCCGGGTTCGACAGGTCGAATGAAAAACTGTTTTTT; CDR3: CATSGFDRSNEKLFF; size: few; D: -; V: TRBV15; J: TRBJ1-4
DNA: TGCGCCAGCAGCTCAGACAGGGGTGGCTACACCTTC; CDR3: CASSSDRGGYTF; size: -; D: TRBD1; V: TRBV5-1; J: TRBJ1-2
DNA: TGCGCCAGCAGTGAGGCCAGAAAGAATTCACCCCTCCACTTT; CDR3: CASSEARKNSPLHF; size: -; D: -; V: TRBV10-1; J: TRBJ1-6
DNA: TGTGCCAGCAGTTCGACCCCAGCGGGTACGACCTACGAGCAGTACTTC; CDR3: CASSSTPAGTTYEQYF; size: -; D: -; V: TRBV27; J: TRBJ2-7
DNA: TGTGCCAGCAGTAGGGGGGGCCAAGAGACCCAGTACTTC; CDR3: CASSRGGQETQYF; size: -; D: -; V: TRBV27; J: TRBJ2-5
DNA: TGTGCCAGTAGTCCAGGGGGCTCTGGGGCCAACGGCCTGACTTTC; CDR3: CASSPGGSGANGLTF; size: -; D: TRBD1; V: TRBV19; J: TRBJ2-6
DNA: TGTGCCAGTAGTATAGAGAGACAGTCGGAAAAACTGTTTTTT; CDR3: CASSIERQSEKLFF; size: -; D: -; V: TRBV19; J: TRBJ1-4
DNA: TGTGCCATCAGTGACACCAAGAGGGACACAGAGACCCAGTACTTC; CDR3: CAISDTKRDTETQYF; size: -; D: -; V: TRBV10-3; J: TRBJ2-5
DNA: TGTGCCAGCAGCGTAGAAGGGGATTATGAAAAACTGTTTTTT; CDR3: CASSVEGDYEKLFF; size: -; D: -; V: TRBV9; J: TRBJ1-4
DNA: TGTGCCAGCAGCGTAGCGCGGGAGGGGGTTGATACGCAGTATTTT; CDR3: CASSVAREGVDTQYF; size: -; D: TRBD2; V: TRBV9; J: TRBJ2-3
DNA: TGCGCCAGCAGCGCGGGATTCGTCGGGGTAGACGAGCAGTACTTC; CDR3: CASSAGFVGVDEQYF; size: -; D: -; V: TRBV5-1; J: TRBJ2-7
DNA: TGTGCCAGCAGCTTGGACAGAACCTACGAGCAGTACTTC; CDR3: CASSLDRTYEQYF; size: once; D: -; V: TRBV7-6; J: TRBJ2-7
DNA: TGTGCCAGCAGGTTTGTCCTTAACACTGAAGCTTTCTTT; CDR3: CASRFVLNTEAFF; size: -; D: -; V: TRBV28; J: TRBJ1-1
DNA: TGTGCCAGCAGTTTAGTCAGCGGGGCGTACAATGAGCAGTTCTTC; CDR3: CASSLVSGAYNEQFF; size: -; D: TRBD2; V: TRBV27; J: TRBJ2-1